Below, one T cell receptor (beta chain) is given with its context. This specimen comes from a study of monozygotic twins with inflammatory bowel disease. The authors isolated total RNA from whole blood without sorting T cells. Eight separate reactions for every sample produced the cDNA. Researchers used template switching to add UMIs featuring a 6-nucleotide sample barcode. TCRdb reprocessed the 5' RACE reads, with one entry per CDR3 protein and no DNA. Its listing shows around 450,000 distinct CDR3 sequences. This receptor was identified in a human donor with ulcerative colitis or Crohn's disease, or a healthy co-twin of an affected twin (not recorded which). The sample consisted of blood.

The CDR3: CASSLDGAYEQYF. V and J are TRBV5-1 and TRBJ2-7. CDR1 is SGHRS and CDR2 is YFSETQ in the germline V gene. The CDR3 is made up of 13 amino acids.